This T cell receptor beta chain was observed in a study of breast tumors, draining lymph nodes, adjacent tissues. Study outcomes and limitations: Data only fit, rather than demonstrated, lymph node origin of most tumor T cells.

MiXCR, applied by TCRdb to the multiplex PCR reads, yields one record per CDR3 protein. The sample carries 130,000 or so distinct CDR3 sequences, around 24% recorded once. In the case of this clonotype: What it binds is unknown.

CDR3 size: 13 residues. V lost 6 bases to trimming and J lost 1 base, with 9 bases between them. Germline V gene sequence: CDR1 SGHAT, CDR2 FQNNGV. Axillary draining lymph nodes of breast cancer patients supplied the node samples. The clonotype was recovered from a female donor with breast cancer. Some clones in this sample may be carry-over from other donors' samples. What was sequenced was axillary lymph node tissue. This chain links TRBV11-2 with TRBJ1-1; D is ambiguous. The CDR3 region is CASRRNRNTEAFF. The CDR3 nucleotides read TGTGCCAGCAGGCGAAACAGGAACACTGAAGCTTTCTTT. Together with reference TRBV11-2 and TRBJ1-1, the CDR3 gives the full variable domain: EAGVAQSPRYKIIEKRQSVAFWCNPISGHATLYWYQQILGQGPKLLIQFQNNGVVDDSQLPKDRFSAERLKGVDSTLKIQPAKLEDSAVYLCASRRNRNTEAFFGQGTRLTVV.